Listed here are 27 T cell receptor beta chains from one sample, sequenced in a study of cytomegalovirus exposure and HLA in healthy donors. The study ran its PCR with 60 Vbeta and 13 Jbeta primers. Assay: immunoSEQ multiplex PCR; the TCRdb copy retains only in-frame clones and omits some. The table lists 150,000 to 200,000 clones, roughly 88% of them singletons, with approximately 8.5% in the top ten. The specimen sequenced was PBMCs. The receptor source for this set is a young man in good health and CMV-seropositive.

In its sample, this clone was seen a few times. The CDR3 sequence is CASKTAYEQYF. In DNA, the CDR3 is TGTGCCAGCAAAACAGCCTACGAGCAGTACTTC. The gene calls are TRBV14 and TRBJ2-7; D call uncertain. Germline CDR1 is SGHDN and CDR2 is FVKESK. The CDR3 has 11 amino acids. Trimming removed 7 bases at V and 2 bases at J, with 6 bases between.

The CDR3: CASSLAAMVMNTEAFF. The CDR3 nucleotides are TGTGCCAGCAGCTTAGCCGCTATGGTGATGAACACTGAAGCTTTCTTT. V and J are TRBV11-2 and TRBJ1-1; no clear D. Trimming stripped 1 base from V and 0 bases from J, with 12 bases between. The CDR3 is 16 amino acids. Germline CDR1 SGHAT, CDR2 FQNNGV.

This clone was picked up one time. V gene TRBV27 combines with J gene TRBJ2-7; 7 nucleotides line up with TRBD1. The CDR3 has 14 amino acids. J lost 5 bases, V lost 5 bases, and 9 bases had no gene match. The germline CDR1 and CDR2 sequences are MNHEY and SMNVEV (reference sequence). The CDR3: CASSTYRGSDEQYF. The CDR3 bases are TGTGCCAGCAGTACATACAGGGGTTCGGACGAGCAGTACTTC.

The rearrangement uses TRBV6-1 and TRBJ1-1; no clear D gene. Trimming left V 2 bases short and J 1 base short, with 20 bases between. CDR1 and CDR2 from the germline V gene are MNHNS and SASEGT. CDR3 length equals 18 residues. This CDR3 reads CASSEFVYRLRTNTEAFF. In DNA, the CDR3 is TGTGCCAGCAGTGAATTCGTGTACCGGTTGAGAACGAACACTGAAGCTTTCTTT.

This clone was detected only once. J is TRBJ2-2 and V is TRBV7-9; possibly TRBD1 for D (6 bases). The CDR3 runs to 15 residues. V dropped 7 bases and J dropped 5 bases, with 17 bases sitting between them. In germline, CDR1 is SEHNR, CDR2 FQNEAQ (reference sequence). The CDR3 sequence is CASIEGDLGTGELFF. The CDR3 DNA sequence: TGTGCCAGCATAGAGGGGGACCTTGGGACCGGGGAGCTGTTTTTT.

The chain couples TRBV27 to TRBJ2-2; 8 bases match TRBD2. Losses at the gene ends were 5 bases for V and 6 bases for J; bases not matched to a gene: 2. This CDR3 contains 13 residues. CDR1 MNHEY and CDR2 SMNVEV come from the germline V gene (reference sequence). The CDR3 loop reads CASSSGGSGELFF. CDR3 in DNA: TGTGCCAGCAGTAGCGGGGGATCCGGGGAGCTGTTTTTT.

The chain's CDR3 is CASSQDPGVGTQYF. The CDR3 DNA is TGTGCCAGCAGCCAAGATCCTGGAGTGGGTACGCAGTATTTT. This chain connects TRBV4-2 to TRBJ2-3; D ambiguous. CDR1 and CDR2 (germline): LGHNA, YNFKEQ. The CDR3 totals 14 residues. V was cut by 0 bases and J by 8 bases, with 12 bases left in between.

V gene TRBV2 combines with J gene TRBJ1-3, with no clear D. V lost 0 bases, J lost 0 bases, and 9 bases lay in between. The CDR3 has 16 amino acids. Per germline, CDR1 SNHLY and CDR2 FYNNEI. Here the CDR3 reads CASSEAIANSGNTIYF. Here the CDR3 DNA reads TGTGCCAGCAGTGAAGCTATAGCTAACTCTGGAAACACCATATATTTT. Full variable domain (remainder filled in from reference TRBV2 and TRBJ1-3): EPEVTQTPSHQVTQMGQEVILRCVPISNHLYFYWYRQILGQKVEFLVSFYNNEISEKSEIFDDQFSVERPDGSNFTLKIRSTKLEDSAMYFCASSEAIANSGNTIYFGEGSWLTVV.

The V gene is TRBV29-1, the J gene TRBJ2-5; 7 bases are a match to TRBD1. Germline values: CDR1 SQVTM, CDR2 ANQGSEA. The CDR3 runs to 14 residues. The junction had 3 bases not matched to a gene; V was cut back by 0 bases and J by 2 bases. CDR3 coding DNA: TGCAGCGTTGAAGAACCGGGACAGCAAGAGACCCAGTACTTC. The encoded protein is CSVEEPGQQETQYF.

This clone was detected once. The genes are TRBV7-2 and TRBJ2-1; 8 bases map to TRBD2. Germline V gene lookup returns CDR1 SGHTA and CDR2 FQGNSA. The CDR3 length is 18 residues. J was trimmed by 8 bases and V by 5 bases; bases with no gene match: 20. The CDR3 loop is CASSLDPTGRGGGYEQFF. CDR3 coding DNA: TGTGCCAGCAGCCTAGATCCTACGGGTCGGGGGGGCGGCTATGAGCAGTTCTTC.

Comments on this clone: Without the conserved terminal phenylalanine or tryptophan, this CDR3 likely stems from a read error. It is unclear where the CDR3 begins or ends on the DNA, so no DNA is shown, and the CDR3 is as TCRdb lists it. This CDR3 is CASSAQGITPL. J is TRBJ2-7 and V is TRBV10-1; the table's D call, TRBD1, was not checked against the DNA. Ends included, the CDR3 has 11 residues. Germline V CDR1 and CDR2: WNHNN, SYGVQD (reference sequence).

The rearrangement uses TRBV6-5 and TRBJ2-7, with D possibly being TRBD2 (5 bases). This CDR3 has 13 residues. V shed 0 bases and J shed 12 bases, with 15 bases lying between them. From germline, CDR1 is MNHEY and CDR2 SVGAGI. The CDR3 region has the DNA TGTGCCAGCAGTTACTCGCCCTCAAGGGAGTGGTACTTC. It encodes CASSYSPSREWYF.

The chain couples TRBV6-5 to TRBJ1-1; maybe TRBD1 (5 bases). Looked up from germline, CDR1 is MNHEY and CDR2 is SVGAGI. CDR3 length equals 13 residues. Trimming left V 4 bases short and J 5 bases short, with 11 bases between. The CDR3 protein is CASSLNRGTEAFF. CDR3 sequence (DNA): TGTGCCAGCAGTTTAAATCGGGGGACTGAAGCTTTCTTT.

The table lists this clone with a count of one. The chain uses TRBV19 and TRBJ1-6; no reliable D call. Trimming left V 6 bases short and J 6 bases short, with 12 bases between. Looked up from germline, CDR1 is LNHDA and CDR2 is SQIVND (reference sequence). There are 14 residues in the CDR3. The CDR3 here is CASRITASNSPLHF. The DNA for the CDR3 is TGTGCCAGTAGGATCACAGCTTCTAATTCACCCCTCCACTTT. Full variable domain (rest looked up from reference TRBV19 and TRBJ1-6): DGGITQSPKYLFRKEGQNVTLSCEQNLNHDAMYWYRQDPGQGLRLIYYSQIVNDFQKGDIAEGYSVSREKKESFPLTVTSAQKNPTAFYLCASRITASNSPLHFGNGTRLTVT.

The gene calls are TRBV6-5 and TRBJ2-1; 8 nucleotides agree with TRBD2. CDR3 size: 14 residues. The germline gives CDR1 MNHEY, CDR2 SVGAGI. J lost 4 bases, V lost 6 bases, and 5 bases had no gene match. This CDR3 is CASSRGGVYNEQFF. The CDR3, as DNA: TGTGCCAGCAGCCGGGGGGGGGTTTACAATGAGCAGTTCTTC.

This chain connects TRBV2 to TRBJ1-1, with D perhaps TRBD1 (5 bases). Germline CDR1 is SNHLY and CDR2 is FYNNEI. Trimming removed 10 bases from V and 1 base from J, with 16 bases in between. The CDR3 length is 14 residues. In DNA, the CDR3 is TGTGCCACCCTAGGGGTCCGACAGAACACTGAAGCTTTCTTT. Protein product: CATLGVRQNTEAFF.

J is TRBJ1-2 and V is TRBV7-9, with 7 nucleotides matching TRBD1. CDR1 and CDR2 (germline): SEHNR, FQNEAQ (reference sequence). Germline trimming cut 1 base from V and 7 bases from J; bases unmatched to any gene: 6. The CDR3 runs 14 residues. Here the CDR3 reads CASSLDIQGFGYTF. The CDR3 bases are TGTGCCAGCAGCTTAGATATACAGGGGTTTGGCTACACCTTC.

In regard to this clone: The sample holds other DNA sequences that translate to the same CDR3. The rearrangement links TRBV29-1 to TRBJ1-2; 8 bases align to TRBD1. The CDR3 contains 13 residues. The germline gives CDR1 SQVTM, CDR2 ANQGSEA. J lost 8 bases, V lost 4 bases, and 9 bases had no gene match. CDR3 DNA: TGCAGCGTTGGCCCCGGGACAGGTGGCGGCTACACCTTC. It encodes CSVGPGTGGGYTF.

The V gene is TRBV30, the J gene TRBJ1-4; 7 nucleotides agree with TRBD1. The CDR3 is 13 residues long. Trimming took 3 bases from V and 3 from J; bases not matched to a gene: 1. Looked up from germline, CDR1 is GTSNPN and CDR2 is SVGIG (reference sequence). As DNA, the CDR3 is TGTGCCTGGAGCAGGGGGTCTAATGAAAAACTGTTTTTT. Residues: CAWSRGSNEKLFF.

In DNA, the CDR3 is TGTGCCAGCAGCTTGCGTAGGCCGGGACAACTCCAAGAGACCCAGTACTTC. This gives the protein CASSLRRPGQLQETQYF. The rearrangement joins TRBV7-6 to TRBJ2-5; a possible D gene is TRBD1 (6 bases). Deletions cut 3 bases from V and 1 base from J, with 18 bases between. The germline gives CDR1 SGHVS, CDR2 FNYEAQ. This CDR3 contains 17 residues.

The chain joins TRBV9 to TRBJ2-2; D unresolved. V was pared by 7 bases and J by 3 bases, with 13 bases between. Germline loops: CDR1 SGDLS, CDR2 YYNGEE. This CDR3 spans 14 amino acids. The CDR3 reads CASGLTIYTGELFF. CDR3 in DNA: TGTGCCAGCGGATTGACAATTTACACCGGGGAGCTGTTTTTT.

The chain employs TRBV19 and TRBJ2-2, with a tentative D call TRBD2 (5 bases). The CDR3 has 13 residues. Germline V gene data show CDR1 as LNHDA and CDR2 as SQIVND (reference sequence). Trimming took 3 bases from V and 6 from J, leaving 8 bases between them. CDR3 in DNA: TGTGCCAGTAGTATGTCGGGGTCCGGGGAGCTGTTTTTT. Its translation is CASSMSGSGELFF.

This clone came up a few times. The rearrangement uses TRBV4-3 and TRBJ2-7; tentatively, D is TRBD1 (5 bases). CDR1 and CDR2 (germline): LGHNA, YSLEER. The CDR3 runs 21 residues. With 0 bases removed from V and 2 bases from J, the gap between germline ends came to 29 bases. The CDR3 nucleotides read TGCGCCAGCAGCCAAGATGTAGGGGCAGGGCTTTTCCTTAATAACGCCTACGAGCAGTACTTC. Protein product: CASSQDVGAGLFLNNAYEQYF.

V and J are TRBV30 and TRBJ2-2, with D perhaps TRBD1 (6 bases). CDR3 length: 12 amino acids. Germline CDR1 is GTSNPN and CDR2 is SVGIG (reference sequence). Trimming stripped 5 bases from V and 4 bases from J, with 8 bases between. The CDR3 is CAWQGGTGELFF. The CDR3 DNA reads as TGTGCCTGGCAAGGGGGCACCGGGGAGCTGTTTTTT.

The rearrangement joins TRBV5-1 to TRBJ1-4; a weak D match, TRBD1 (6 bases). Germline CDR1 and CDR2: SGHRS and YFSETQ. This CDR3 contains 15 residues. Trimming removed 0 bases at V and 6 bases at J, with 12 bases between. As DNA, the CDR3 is TGCGCCAGCAGCTTGGGGGACAAGAGCCATGAAAAACTGTTTTTT. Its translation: CASSLGDKSHEKLFF.

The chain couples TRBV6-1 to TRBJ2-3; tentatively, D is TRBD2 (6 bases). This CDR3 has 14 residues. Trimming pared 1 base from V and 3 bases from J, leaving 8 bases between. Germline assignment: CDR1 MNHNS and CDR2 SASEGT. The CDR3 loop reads CASSEGGLTDTQYF. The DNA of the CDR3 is TGTGCCAGCAGTGAAGGGGGACTGACAGATACGCAGTATTTT.

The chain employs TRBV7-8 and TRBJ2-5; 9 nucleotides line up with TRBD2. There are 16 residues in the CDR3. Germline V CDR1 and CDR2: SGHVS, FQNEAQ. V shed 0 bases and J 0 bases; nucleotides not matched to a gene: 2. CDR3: CASSLAQRGDQETQYF. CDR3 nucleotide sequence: TGTGCCAGCAGCTTAGCCCAGCGGGGGGACCAAGAGACCCAGTACTTC.